This T cell receptor beta chain appears in the sequencing data of a study of technical replicates of blood from several donors. The germline CDR1 and CDR2 sequences are LNHDA and SQIVND (reference sequence). Trimming stripped 1 base from V and 6 bases from J, with 10 bases between. The CDR3 runs 14 residues. This table comes from immunoSEQ multiplex PCR, and its TCRdb copy is limited to in-frame clones, with some not included. The sample includes around 80,000 clones, about 91% seen only once; the top ten take approximately 0.42%. The receptor comes from a human donor in good health. This chain joins TRBV19 and TRBJ1-5; D possibly corresponds to TRBD1 (6 bases). Input material: T cells isolated from PBMCs. Here the CDR3 reads CASSIGRGGQPQHF. The CDR3 DNA reads TGTGCCAGTAGTATAGGTAGAGGGGGTCAGCCCCAGCATTTT.